This is a list of T cell receptor beta chains from one sample in a study of shared clonotypes between healthy human individuals. Clones were read by immunoSEQ multiplex PCR, and TCRdb kept only the in-frame ones, dropping some. The sample has about 2 million clones, roughly 94% seen once. The specimen sequenced was naive CD4+ T cells sorted from blood. The receptors derive from a man aged 18 to 30 in good health. CDR3s leave out the opening cysteine and the closing phenylalanine or tryptophan. D genes are given only for firm matches. Clone sizes are given selectively: once, few, many, or a class where the clone is expanded.

d_gene: .; len: 10; j_gene: TRBJ2-7; v_gene: TRBV18; abundance: .; CDR3aa: ASSAPPTEQY
d_gene: .; len: 9; j_gene: TRBJ2-3; v_gene: TRBV10-3; abundance: .; CDR3aa: ASSVTDTQY
d_gene: .; len: 12; j_gene: TRBJ1-3; v_gene: TRBV10-2; abundance: .; CDR3aa: ASSEGGSGNTIY
d_gene: TRBD1; len: 15; j_gene: TRBJ1-5; v_gene: TRBV25-1; abundance: .; CDR3aa: ASSECRGNIADQPQH
d_gene: TRBD1; len: 12; j_gene: TRBJ1-5; v_gene: TRBV5-1; abundance: once; CDR3aa: ASSSGQENQPQH
d_gene: .; len: 11; j_gene: TRBJ2-1; v_gene: TRBV2; abundance: .; CDR3aa: AISEGTDNEQF
d_gene: .; len: 8; j_gene: TRBJ2-5; v_gene: TRBV20-1; abundance: .; CDR3aa: SASEGTQY
d_gene: .; len: 13; j_gene: TRBJ1-5; v_gene: TRBV7-7; abundance: .; CDR3aa: ASSLPGVSNQPQH
d_gene: TRBD1; len: 13; j_gene: TRBJ1-2; v_gene: TRBV7-9; abundance: .; CDR3aa: ASSQSSGQGAGYT
d_gene: .; len: 11; j_gene: TRBJ1-1; v_gene: TRBV19; abundance: .; CDR3aa: ASSITENTEAF
d_gene: TRBD1; len: 13; j_gene: TRBJ2-3; v_gene: TRBV6-5; abundance: .; CDR3aa: ASSIHRGQADTQY
d_gene: TRBD1; len: 13; j_gene: TRBJ2-3; v_gene: TRBV7-3; abundance: .; CDR3aa: ASSLQGASTDTQY
d_gene: TRBD2; len: 15; j_gene: TRBJ2-1; v_gene: TRBV27; abundance: once; CDR3aa: ASSSGTSGNSYNEQF
d_gene: .; len: 12; j_gene: TRBJ2-7; v_gene: TRBV7-2; abundance: .; CDR3aa: ASSTERISYEQY
d_gene: .; len: 10; j_gene: TRBJ2-3; v_gene: TRBV10-3; abundance: .; CDR3aa: AIGQGIDTQY
d_gene: .; len: 14; j_gene: TRBJ2-3; v_gene: TRBV6-1; abundance: .; CDR3aa: ASSEGGTPSTDTQY
d_gene: .; len: 12; j_gene: TRBJ2-7; v_gene: TRBV11-3; abundance: .; CDR3aa: ASSLGGGTAAQY
d_gene: .; len: 12; j_gene: TRBJ2-7; v_gene: TRBV7-9; abundance: .; CDR3aa: ASSLGRGTYEQY
d_gene: .; len: 13; j_gene: TRBJ1-4; v_gene: TRBV5-1; abundance: .; CDR3aa: ASSLGGATNEKLF
d_gene: TRBD1; len: 14; j_gene: TRBJ2-5; v_gene: TRBV7-2; abundance: .; CDR3aa: ASSLGGQGPQETQY
d_gene: .; len: 12; j_gene: TRBJ2-3; v_gene: TRBV4-3; abundance: .; CDR3aa: ASSQGGAGDTQY
d_gene: TRBD1; len: 11; j_gene: TRBJ2-7; v_gene: TRBV5-1; abundance: few; CDR3aa: ASSFGQAYEQY
d_gene: .; len: 13; j_gene: TRBJ1-3; v_gene: TRBV9; abundance: .; CDR3aa: ASSEGRGSGNTIY
d_gene: .; len: 12; j_gene: TRBJ2-6; v_gene: TRBV28; abundance: .; CDR3aa: ASSAHSGANVLT
d_gene: .; len: 13; j_gene: TRBJ1-2; v_gene: TRBV7-2; abundance: .; CDR3aa: ASSLSGQGGYGYT
d_gene: .; len: 10; j_gene: TRBJ1-4; v_gene: TRBV10-3; abundance: once; CDR3aa: AISEVNEKLF
d_gene: TRBD2; len: 13; j_gene: TRBJ2-7; v_gene: TRBV10-1; abundance: .; CDR3aa: ASSESASGSYEQY
d_gene: .; len: 13; j_gene: TRBJ2-7; v_gene: TRBV18; abundance: .; CDR3aa: ASSPSQGGSYEQY
d_gene: .; len: 13; j_gene: TRBJ1-5; v_gene: TRBV2; abundance: .; CDR3aa: ASSLVQEGNQPQH
d_gene: .; len: 12; j_gene: TRBJ2-5; v_gene: TRBV30; abundance: .; CDR3aa: AWSGRRDQGTQY
d_gene: .; len: 14; j_gene: TRBJ1-5; v_gene: TRBV5-4; abundance: .; CDR3aa: ASSFTGAQSNQPQH
d_gene: .; len: 12; j_gene: TRBJ2-3; v_gene: TRBV9; abundance: once; CDR3aa: ASGERGNSDTQY
d_gene: .; len: 12; j_gene: TRBJ2-2; v_gene: TRBV2; abundance: once; CDR3aa: ASSVAGNTGELF
d_gene: .; len: 10; j_gene: TRBJ2-7; v_gene: TRBV7-8; abundance: .; CDR3aa: ASSFSRVEQY
d_gene: .; len: 10; j_gene: TRBJ1-2; v_gene: TRBV29-1; abundance: .; CDR3aa: SVAGGNYGYT
d_gene: .; len: 15; j_gene: TRBJ1-6; v_gene: TRBV7-9; abundance: .; CDR3aa: ASSLNDGYSYNSPLH
d_gene: .; len: 15; j_gene: TRBJ1-6; v_gene: TRBV7-8; abundance: .; CDR3aa: ASSPWGASSYNSPLH
d_gene: .; len: 13; j_gene: TRBJ1-5; v_gene: TRBV28; abundance: .; CDR3aa: ASTPPRRGNQPQH
d_gene: .; len: 14; j_gene: TRBJ1-3; v_gene: TRBV10-3; abundance: .; CDR3aa: AISESTGASGNTIY
d_gene: .; len: 15; j_gene: TRBJ1-3; v_gene: TRBV7-2; abundance: .; CDR3aa: ASSLAGTPGAGNTIY
d_gene: TRBD1; len: 13; j_gene: TRBJ1-2; v_gene: TRBV9; abundance: .; CDR3aa: ASSLRQGGTYGYT
d_gene: TRBD2; len: 12; j_gene: TRBJ2-5; v_gene: TRBV10-3; abundance: few; CDR3aa: ASSLAGGQETQY
d_gene: TRBD1; len: 14; j_gene: TRBJ1-5; v_gene: TRBV7-9; abundance: .; CDR3aa: ASSFGQGLGNQPQH
d_gene: .; len: 13; j_gene: TRBJ2-7; v_gene: TRBV5-4; abundance: once; CDR3aa: ASSLARGASYEQY
d_gene: .; len: 11; j_gene: TRBJ1-2; v_gene: TRBV7-9; abundance: .; CDR3aa: ASSSDGGYGYT
d_gene: TRBD1; len: 11; j_gene: TRBJ1-1; v_gene: TRBV6-5; abundance: .; CDR3aa: ASSSRDRGAAF
d_gene: TRBD2; len: 13; j_gene: TRBJ2-7; v_gene: TRBV7-2; abundance: .; CDR3aa: ASSSLLAGTYEQY
d_gene: .; len: 14; j_gene: TRBJ1-6; v_gene: TRBV2; abundance: .; CDR3aa: ASSDTGQSFNSPLH